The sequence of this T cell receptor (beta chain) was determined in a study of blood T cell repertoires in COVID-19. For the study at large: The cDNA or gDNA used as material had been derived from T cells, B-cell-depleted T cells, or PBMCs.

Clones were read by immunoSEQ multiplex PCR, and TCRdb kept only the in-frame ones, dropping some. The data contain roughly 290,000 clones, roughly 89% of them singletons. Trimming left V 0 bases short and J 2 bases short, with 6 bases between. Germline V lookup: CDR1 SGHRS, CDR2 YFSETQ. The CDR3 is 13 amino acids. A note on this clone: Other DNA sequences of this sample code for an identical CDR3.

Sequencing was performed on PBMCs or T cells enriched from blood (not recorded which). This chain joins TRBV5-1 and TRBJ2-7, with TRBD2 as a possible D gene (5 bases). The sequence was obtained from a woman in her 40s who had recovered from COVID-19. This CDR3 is CASSLEGAYEQYF. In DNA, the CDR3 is TGCGCCAGCAGCTTGGAGGGAGCCTACGAGCAGTACTTC.